These 26 T cell receptor beta chains originate from one sample sequenced in a study of vaccination effects on CD4 cells after COVID-19. No antigen is known for these receptors. Using viral peptide pools, the ViraFEST assay grew out antigen-specific CD4+ T cells prior to sequencing. Having been cultured for less than 13 days, the cells underwent CD4+ T cell isolation. All participants had two doses of either the BNT162b2 or mRNA-1273 vaccine. The method was immunoSEQ multiplex PCR; TCRdb's version includes in-frame clones alone and lacks a portion of them. The table lists under 25,000 clones, about four fifths of them singletons. Sequenced here: CD4+ T cells from PBMCs cultured with SARS-CoV-2 spike peptides, sampled after COVID-19 vaccination. These receptors were collected from a human donor who received a COVID-19 vaccine. Some clones in this sample may be carry-over from other donors' samples.

The chain couples TRBV2 to TRBJ1-1; 7 bases match TRBD1. J gave up 6 bases and V 8 bases, and 12 bases lay outside the gene matches. This CDR3 comprises 14 residues. The germline gives CDR1 SNHLY, CDR2 FYNNEI. The CDR3 spells CASPPATGVPEAFF. For the CDR3, the DNA is TGTGCCAGCCCCCCGGCCACAGGGGTTCCTGAAGCTTTCTTT.

The chain employs TRBV19 and TRBJ1-1, with D possibly being TRBD1 (6 bases). The CDR3 is 14 amino acids. V lost 5 bases and J 5 bases, leaving 15 bases between the germline ends. The V gene's germline CDR1 is LNHDA and CDR2 SQIVND (reference sequence). The CDR3 spells CASSENRVSTEAFF. In nucleotides, the CDR3 is TGTGCCAGTAGTGAGAACAGGGTATCAACTGAAGCTTTCTTT.

The chain has TRBV5-1 and TRBJ2-2, with D perhaps assigned TRBD1 or TRBD2 (6 bases each). This CDR3 is built from 16 residues. Germline values: CDR1 SGHRS, CDR2 YFSETQ. Trimming shortened V by 2 bases and J by 1 base, and 12 bases separated the two germline ends. For the CDR3, the DNA is TGCGCCAGCAGCTTCCGGGGGCTAAGGAACACCGGGGAGCTGTTTTTT. Translated, it gives CASSFRGLRNTGELFF.

The V gene is TRBV5-1, the J gene TRBJ2-2; D is tentatively TRBD1 or TRBD2 (5 bases each). V was shortened by 6 bases and J by 0 bases, with 9 bases between the two germline ends. CDR1 and CDR2 from the germline V gene are SGHRS and YFSETQ. The CDR3 is 14 amino acids. The CDR3 nucleotides are TGCGCCAGCACCGGGACGGCGAACACCGGGGAGCTGTTTTTT. Its translation: CASTGTANTGELFF.

The chain has TRBV7-2 and TRBJ1-5; D not certain. The V end was cut by 1 base, the J end by 6 bases, with 10 bases between. This CDR3 region has 14 residues. Germline assignment: CDR1 SGHTA and CDR2 FQGNSA. The CDR3 loop is CASSLDPGIQPQHF. CDR3 nucleotide sequence: TGTGCCAGCAGCTTAGATCCCGGGATTCAGCCCCAGCATTTT.

The chain uses TRBV19 and TRBJ2-2; 10 bases align to TRBD1. The V segment lost 6 bases and the J segment 5 bases; nucleotides outside the gene matches: 3. The V gene's germline CDR1 is LNHDA and CDR2 SQIVND (reference sequence). This CDR3 has 14 amino acids. The CDR3 nucleotides read TGTGCCAGTAGGACAGGGGGCAGAACCGGGGAGCTGTTTTTT. This sequence encodes CASRTGGRTGELFF.

The rearrangement links TRBV4-2 to TRBJ1-2; D is uncertain. Trimming cost V 0 bases and J 5 bases, with 7 bases left between them. Germline V gives CDR1 LGHNA, CDR2 YNFKEQ. The length of the CDR3 is 13 residues. The DNA for the CDR3 is TGTGCCAGCAGCCAAGAGGCACAGTATGGCTACACCTTC. Its translation: CASSQEAQYGYTF.

This clone has a handful of counts. The chain carries TRBV3-1 (or the pseudogene TRBV3-2) and TRBJ1-2, with D uncertain. Per germline, CDR1 LGHDT and CDR2 YNNKEL (reference sequence). The germline V and J ends were trimmed by 4 bases and 3 bases, with 24 bases remaining between them. The CDR3 has 18 residues. In nucleotides, the CDR3 is TGTGCCAGCAGCCGGGCCCGGGCGGCGGCGTGGACCGACTATGGCTACACCTTC. The encoded protein is CASSRARAAAWTDYGYTF.

A single count supports this clone. V and J are TRBV5-1 and TRBJ2-3, with 7 bases lining up with TRBD1. Trimming removed 6 bases from V and 0 bases from J; junction bases left unmatched: 4. The CDR3 runs 14 residues. Germline-derived CDR1 and CDR2 are SGHRS and YFSETQ. CDR3 sequence: CASTPGQSTDTQYF. Written as DNA, the CDR3 is TGCGCCAGCACCCCGGGACAGAGCACAGATACGCAGTATTTT.

This clone showed up just a few times. The rearrangement uses TRBV2 and TRBJ2-2, with a possible D match to TRBD1 (6 bases). Trimming removed 6 bases from V and 2 bases from J, with 10 bases in between. The CDR3 loop spans 14 amino acids. Germline V CDR1 and CDR2: SNHLY, FYNNEI. The CDR3 DNA sequence: TGTGCCAGCAGGCGGACAGTAAACACCGGGGAGCTGTTTTTT. Amino acids: CASRRTVNTGELFF.

The gene calls are TRBV6-6 and TRBJ1-1; D ambiguous. The V end lost 2 bases, the J end lost 1 base, and 8 bases lay between the germline ends. CDR1 is MNHNY, CDR2 SVGAGI, per germline (reference sequence). The CDR3 is 14 residues long. The CDR3 is CASSYRTANTEAFF. DNA for the CDR3: TGTGCCAGCAGTTACAGGACGGCGAACACTGAAGCTTTCTTT.

This rearrangement joins TRBV19 to TRBJ2-3; 8 positions agree with TRBD1. The CDR3 runs to 16 residues. Germline loops: CDR1 LNHDA, CDR2 SQIVND (reference sequence). Losses at the gene ends were 3 bases for V and 3 bases for J; bases not matched to a gene: 8. Here the CDR3 DNA reads TGTGCCAGTAGTATTGCCCCAAGGACAGGGACAGATACGCAGTATTTT. This encodes CASSIAPRTGTDTQYF.

The chain recombines TRBV5-8 with TRBJ2-5; no reliable D call. The V gene lost 1 base and the J gene lost 0 bases, with 10 bases spanning the gap. The CDR3 runs to 15 residues. CDR1 is SGHTS, CDR2 YDEGEE, per germline. Written as DNA, the CDR3 is TGTGCCAGCAGCTTGTGGGGAAGTGACCAAGAGACCCAGTACTTC. Translated, it gives CASSLWGSDQETQYF. Supplemented by reference TRBV5-8 and TRBJ2-5, the full variable domain reads EAGVTQSPTHLIKTRGQQATLRCSPISGHTSVYWYQQALGLGLQFLLWYDEGEERNRGNFPPRFSGRQFPNYSSELNVNALELEDSALYLCASSLWGSDQETQYFGPGTRLLVL.

The CDR3 protein is CASSGQGSGELFF. The CDR3 region has the DNA TGTGCCAGCAGTGGACAGGGGTCCGGGGAGCTGTTTTTT. The chain couples TRBV6-4 to TRBJ2-2; 8 nucleotides align to TRBD1. The CDR3 spans 13 residues. CDR1 and CDR2 from the germline V gene are MRHNA and SNTAGT. V was pared by 4 bases and J by 6 bases, with 1 base of the junction left unmatched.

The chain combines TRBV18 with TRBJ2-3, with a possible D match to TRBD2 (5 bases). This CDR3 has 18 amino acids. Germline loops: CDR1 KGHSH, CDR2 LQKENI. Deletions cut 2 bases from V and 2 bases from J, with 20 bases between. This chain's CDR3 is CASSPVPQSGVITDTQYF. The CDR3 DNA reads TGTGCCAGCTCACCAGTACCCCAATCCGGGGTGATCACAGATACGCAGTATTTT.

The genes are TRBV28 and TRBJ2-3; 8 bases agree with TRBD2. Germline V CDR1 and CDR2: MDHEN, SYDVKM. The CDR3 is 14 amino acids. J was trimmed by 0 bases and V by 7 bases; bases with no gene match: 3. The CDR3 nucleotides read TGTGCCAGCAAGACGGGGGGGAGCACAGATACGCAGTATTTT. It is translated as CASKTGGSTDTQYF.

This sequence joins TRBV3-1 (or the pseudogene TRBV3-2) and TRBJ1-6; 8 nucleotides match TRBD1. V dropped 2 bases and J dropped 6; count of bases not matched to a gene: 6. This CDR3 comprises 16 residues. Germline V gene lookup returns CDR1 LGHDT and CDR2 YNNKEL (reference sequence). The CDR3 spells CASSQYRQGSNSPLHF. The CDR3 nucleotides read TGTGCCAGCAGCCAATACCGACAGGGGTCTAATTCACCCCTCCACTTT.

The J gene is TRBJ1-1, the V gene TRBV28; D is unclear. Germline-derived CDR1 and CDR2 are MDHEN and SYDVKM. V lost 5 bases, J lost 1 base, and 14 bases lay in between. The CDR3 loop spans 15 amino acids. CDR3 protein: CASSPRRSWNTEAFF. CDR3 DNA sequence: TGTGCCAGCAGTCCCCGCAGGTCTTGGAACACTGAAGCTTTCTTT.

The table lists this clone with a count of one. The CDR3 loop reads CASSLELTYSYEQYV. The DNA for the CDR3 is TGCGCCAGCAGCTTGGAACTGACCTACTCCTACGAGCAGTACGTC. This chain links TRBV5-1 with TRBJ2-7; no definite D call. V dropped 0 bases and J dropped 0 bases, with 10 bases sitting between them. The CDR3 totals 15 residues. The V gene's germline CDR1 is SGHRS and CDR2 YFSETQ.

This rearrangement joins TRBV15 to TRBJ2-6; a weak D match, TRBD2 (5 bases). The length of the CDR3 is 19 residues. Germline CDR1 is LNHNV and CDR2 is YYDKDF (reference sequence). The V and J ends lost 5 bases and 3 bases respectively, with 23 bases between them. In nucleotides, the CDR3 is TGTGCCACCAGCCCCCCCCCGGGGAGAGAGCCGGGTGGGGCCAACGTCCTGACTTTC. As protein: CATSPPPGREPGGANVLTF.

In its sample, this clone was seen a few times. The J gene is TRBJ1-1, the V gene TRBV6-5; tentatively, D is TRBD1 (5 bases). Looked up from germline, CDR1 is MNHEY and CDR2 is SVGAGI. This CDR3 is built from 14 residues. V dropped 7 bases and J dropped 3 bases, with 15 bases sitting between them. The CDR3 spells CASTRRGRDTEAFF. The CDR3 DNA is TGTGCCAGCACCCGCCGGGGACGCGACACTGAAGCTTTCTTT.

This clone was detected a few times. The V call is TRBV12-5, the J call TRBJ1-1; D is unresolved. Per germline, CDR1 LGHNT and CDR2 FRNRAP. The CDR3 runs to 14 residues. V was cut by 7 bases and J by 0 bases, with 12 bases left in between. The CDR3 nucleotides are TGTGCTAGTGCCGGAGGCGGTTTGAACACTGAAGCTTTCTTT. Translated, it gives CASAGGGLNTEAFF.

The CDR3 DNA reads as TGTGCCAGCTCCCCCTCGTTCGGCAGGGACACAACTAATGAAAAACTGTTTTTT. Protein product: CASSPSFGRDTTNEKLFF. V usage is TRBV18 and J usage is TRBJ1-4; the D gene is possibly TRBD1 (6 bases). CDR1 is KGHSH, CDR2 LQKENI, per germline. Trimming removed 6 bases at V and 0 bases at J, with 20 bases between. The CDR3 length is 18 residues.

The V gene is TRBV5-1, the J gene TRBJ2-4; 9 bases agree with TRBD1. From germline, CDR1 is SGHRS and CDR2 YFSETQ. The CDR3 extends over 17 amino acids. The ends lost 1 base at V and 2 bases at J; junction bases unmatched: 7. CDR3 coding DNA: TGCGCCAGCAGCTTGACCACAGGGGGCGAAACCAAAAACATTCAGTACTTC. Residues: CASSLTTGGETKNIQYF.

V gene TRBV29-1 combines with J gene TRBJ2-1; maybe TRBD2 (5 bases). The V gene's germline CDR1 is SQVTM and CDR2 ANQGSEA. V gave up 6 bases and J gave up 12 bases, with 12 bases separating them. The CDR3 runs to 10 residues. The CDR3, as DNA: TGCAGCGTCCAACGGGATTTGCAGTTCTTC. It codes for CSVQRDLQFF.

This chain connects TRBV5-5 to TRBJ1-1; D is ambiguous. Germline V CDR1 and CDR2: SGHKS, YYEKEE (reference sequence). The V and J ends lost 0 bases and 4 bases respectively, with 13 bases between them. The CDR3 has 15 residues. CDR3 sequence: CASSLVAGLGTEAFF. The CDR3 DNA is TGTGCCAGCAGCTTGGTCGCGGGGTTGGGCACTGAAGCTTTCTTT.